Shown below are 16 T cell receptor beta chains from a single sample sequenced in a study of blood T cell repertoires in COVID-19. The repertoire was sequenced with immunoSEQ multiplex PCR; TCRdb's copy has only in-frame clones and lacks some. The sample includes about 100,000 clones, roughly 87% of them seen just once. Sequencing was performed on peripheral blood. The receptor set was obtained from a man aged 25-45 years in a cohort sampled during active COVID-19.

This chain joins TRBV5-6 and TRBJ2-4, with D possibly being TRBD1 (5 bases). The CDR3 contains 16 residues. CDR1 SGHDT and CDR2 YYEEEE come from the germline V gene. V was trimmed by 4 bases and J by 5 bases, leaving 19 bases between them. CDR3 DNA sequence: TGTGCCAGCAGCCAAGCTTGGAGACAGAAAGAAAACATTCAGTACTTC. Amino acids: CASSQAWRQKENIQYF.

This chain uses TRBV30 with TRBJ1-1; D is unresolved. This CDR3 has 13 residues. V was shortened by 0 bases and J by 3 bases, with 8 bases between the two germline ends. Germline CDR1 is GTSNPN and CDR2 is SVGIG (reference sequence). The CDR3 DNA is TGTGCCTGGAGTGTAGTGAGGGACACTGAAGCTTTCTTT. Protein sequence: CAWSVVRDTEAFF.

The V and J genes are TRBV7-9 and TRBJ2-5; a weak D match, TRBD1 (7 bases). The V gene lost 2 bases and the J gene lost 1 base, with 11 bases spanning the gap. Germline V CDR1 and CDR2: SEHNR, FQNEAQ (reference sequence). CDR3 size: 15 residues. The chain's CDR3 is CASSLRGTAQETQYF. The CDR3 nucleotides are TGTGCCAGCAGCTTACGGGGGACAGCCCAAGAGACCCAGTACTTC. Filled out from reference TRBV7-9 and TRBJ2-5, the complete variable domain reads DTGVSQNPRHKITKRGQNVTFRCDPISEHNRLYWYRQTLGQGPEFLTYFQNEAQLEKSRLLSDRFSAERPKGSFSTLEIQRTEQGDSAMYLCASSLRGTAQETQYFGPGTRLLVL.

The chain recombines TRBV10-3 with TRBJ2-5, with D perhaps matching TRBD1 (6 bases). The CDR3 loop spans 16 amino acids. Germline loops: CDR1 ENHRY, CDR2 SYGVKD. V lost 0 bases and J lost 1, with 12 bases in between. The CDR3 spells CAISESLGAPQETQYF. CDR3 DNA: TGTGCCATCAGTGAGTCTTTGGGGGCTCCCCAAGAGACCCAGTACTTC.

The genes are TRBV6-5 and TRBJ2-2; D is possibly TRBD2 (5 bases). V was trimmed by 6 bases and J by 5 bases, leaving 10 bases between them. The CDR3 consists of 13 residues. The germline V gene encodes CDR1 MNHEY and CDR2 SVGAGI. The CDR3 nucleotides are TGTGCCAGCAGCCCAGGAGGAACCGGGGAGCTGTTTTTT. Its protein is CASSPGGTGELFF.

This sequence joins TRBV15 and TRBJ1-4; D is possibly TRBD1 (5 bases). CDR3 length: 16 amino acids. Per germline, CDR1 LNHNV and CDR2 YYDKDF (reference sequence). Trimming pared 1 base from V and 5 bases from J, leaving 14 bases between. CDR3 loop: CATSRGGDGGNEKLFF. The DNA of the CDR3 is TGTGCCACCAGCAGAGGGGGGGACGGAGGGAATGAAAAACTGTTTTTT.

This chain uses TRBV9 with TRBJ1-1; D not certain. Germline CDR1 and CDR2: SGDLS and YYNGEE. The CDR3 length is 14 residues. The germline V and J ends were trimmed by 0 bases and 3 bases, with 9 bases remaining between them. The DNA for the CDR3 is TGTGCCAGCAGCGTAGGCGGAACTGACACTGAAGCTTTCTTT. Encoded protein: CASSVGGTDTEAFF.

CDR3 in DNA: TGTGCCAGCAGCCGAAACAACCTGAACACTGAAGCTTTCTTT. It codes for CASSRNNLNTEAFF. The chain joins TRBV6-5 to TRBJ1-1; D gene ambiguous. The ends were cut back, 6 bases at V and 0 bases at J, with 11 bases in the middle. Germline V gene lookup returns CDR1 MNHEY and CDR2 SVGAGI. The CDR3 length is 14 residues.

V and J are TRBV13 and TRBJ1-2; TRBD1 is a possible D gene (5 bases). The CDR3 has 15 residues. Germline V CDR1 and CDR2: PRHDT, FYEKMQ (reference sequence). Trimming left V 4 bases short and J 1 base short, with 13 bases between. CDR3 sequence (DNA): TGTGCCAGCAGCTCATTAAAGACAGTTAACTATGGCTACACCTTC. Translated: CASSSLKTVNYGYTF.

Of note for this clone: A much more abundant neighbour one base away suggests this may be a read error. Different DNA sequences within this sample yield the same CDR3. This chain links TRBV5-6 with TRBJ2-2; D possibly corresponds to TRBD2 (5 bases). The ends were cut back, 1 base at V and 1 base at J, with 5 bases in the middle. The CDR3 loop spans 14 amino acids. Germline loops: CDR1 SGHDT, CDR2 YYEEEE. The CDR3 DNA reads as TGTGCCAGCAGCTTGACTAGGAACACCGGGGAGCTGTTTTTT. It is translated as CASSLTRNTGELFF. The full variable domain, rest sourced from reference TRBV5-6 and TRBJ2-2, is DAGVTQSPTHLIKTRGQQVTLRCSPKSGHDTVSWYQQALGQGPQFIFQYYEEEERQRGNFPDRFSGHQFPNYSSELNVNALLLGDSALYLCASSLTRNTGELFFGEGSRLTVL.

In this sample, this clone turned up a few times. The chain links TRBV30 to TRBJ1-6, with 7 positions matching TRBD1. The CDR3 is made up of 14 amino acids. Losses at the gene ends were 5 bases for V and 10 bases for J; bases not matched to a gene: 11. CDR1 is GTSNPN, CDR2 SVGIG, per germline (reference sequence). CDR3 amino acids: CAWATGQQRSPLHF. The CDR3, as DNA: TGTGCCTGGGCCACGGGACAGCAGAGGTCACCCCTCCACTTT.

The chain links TRBV19 to TRBJ1-2; 7 bases are shared with TRBD1. This CDR3 has 14 amino acids. Germline V gene data show CDR1 as LNHDA and CDR2 as SQIVND (reference sequence). Unmatched junction bases numbered 9, after V lost 6 bases and J lost 5 bases. The CDR3 region is CASSPTGVGYGYTF. The DNA for the CDR3 is TGTGCCAGTAGCCCTACAGGGGTCGGGTATGGCTACACCTTC.

The rearrangement uses TRBV21-1 and TRBJ2-7; TRBD2, the table's D call, lacks a check against the DNA. TRBV21-1 is marked as a pseudogene. CDR3 length: 11 amino acids. The CDR3 DNA sequence: TGTGCCAGCACCCGCTCCTACGAGCAGTACTTC. Its protein is CASTRSYEQYF.

V usage is TRBV21-1 and J usage is TRBJ1-5; the table's D call TRBD1 went unverified against the DNA. TRBV21-1 is a listed pseudogene. The CDR3 loop spans 16 amino acids. CDR3 sequence reads: CASSKGTEYSNQPQHF. Written as DNA, the CDR3 is TGTGCCAGCAGCAAGGGGACAGAATATAGCAATCAGCCCCAGCATTTT.

The chain combines TRBV19 with TRBJ1-6; 8 positions agree with TRBD1. J was trimmed by 7 bases and V by 5 bases; bases with no gene match: 7. The CDR3 is made up of 15 amino acids. Germline-derived CDR1 and CDR2 are LNHDA and SQIVND (reference sequence). The CDR3 sequence is CASSGTGYENSPLHF. CDR3 sequence (DNA): TGTGCCAGTAGTGGGACAGGTTACGAAAATTCACCCCTCCACTTT.

The chain recombines TRBV27 with TRBJ2-5; 11 bases fit TRBD2. V shed 0 bases, J shed 1 base, and the junction held 1 base outside the gene matches. CDR3 length: 16 residues. The germline V gene encodes CDR1 MNHEY and CDR2 SMNVEV (reference sequence). The CDR3 nucleotides read TGTGCCAGCAGTTTATCCCTAGCGGGGGGCCAAGAGACCCAGTACTTC. This sequence encodes CASSLSLAGGQETQYF.